Listed below are T cell receptor beta chains from one sample, sequenced in a study of blood T cell repertoires in COVID-19. The data were produced by immunoSEQ multiplex PCR, yet TCRdb's version contains in-frame clones alone and is incomplete. There are about 200,000 clones in the sample; 70% to 90% occur only once, and 4% to 5.5% lies in the top ten. The specimen sequenced was peripheral blood. The receptor source for this set is a middle-aged woman with acute or convalescent COVID-19. Both conserved end residues are part of each CDR3. The D gene is left open where the match is weak. Clone size is shown for a subset of rows, as once, few, many or a class of expanded clone.

length,size,J,V,D,CDR3,DNA
15,NA,TRBJ2-5,TRBV5-1,TRBD2,CASSGASGVGETQYF,TGCGCCAGCAGCGGGGCAAGCGGGGTTGGAGAGACCCAGTACTTC
15,NA,TRBJ1-5,TRBV7-9,NA,CASSLGARATQPQHF,TGTGCCAGCAGCTTAGGTGCCAGGGCGACTCAGCCCCAGCATTTT
15,NA,TRBJ2-2,TRBV15,NA,CATSRGVTGTGELFF,TGTGCCACCAGCAGAGGAGTAACCGGCACCGGGGAGCTGTTTTTT
17,NA,TRBJ2-3,TRBV7-2,TRBD2,CASSSPSGGTSTDTQYF,TGTGCCAGCAGCTCCCCTAGCGGGGGGACTAGCACAGATACGCAGTATTTT
15,NA,TRBJ2-2,TRBV9,NA,CASGLSGGDTGELFF,TGTGCCAGCGGACTTTCCGGGGGTGACACCGGGGAGCTGTTTTTT
13,NA,TRBJ1-1,TRBV30,TRBD1,CAWSLQGKSEAFF,TGTGCCTGGAGTCTACAGGGGAAGAGTGAAGCTTTCTTT
16,NA,TRBJ1-4,TRBV7-2,NA,CASSLLAVRINEKLFF,TGTGCCAGCAGCTTGCTAGCGGTACGGATTAATGAAAAACTGTTTTTT
14,NA,TRBJ1-2,TRBV18,TRBD1,CASSHRGTFYGYTF,TGTGCCAGCTCACACAGGGGGACCTTCTATGGCTACACCTTC
11,NA,TRBJ2-2,TRBV19,NA,CASRRAGELFF,TGTGCCAGTCGGAGGGCCGGGGAGCTGTTTTTT
15,NA,TRBJ2-2,TRBV27,TRBD1,CASSLGTGITGELFF,TGTGCCAGCAGTTTAGGGACAGGGATCACCGGGGAGCTGTTTTTT
15,NA,TRBJ1-1,TRBV6-5,TRBD1,CASSYRYRGGTEAFF,TGTGCCAGCAGTTACCGCTACAGGGGGGGGACTGAAGCTTTCTTT
13,few,TRBJ2-5,TRBV30,TRBD1,CAWSAHRGETQYF,TGTGCCTGGAGTGCACACAGGGGAGAGACCCAGTACTTC
15,NA,TRBJ2-1,TRBV4-1,TRBD2,CASSLRGGPRNEQFF,TGCGCCAGCAGCCTGCGGGGGGGCCCCAGGAATGAGCAGTTCTTC
13,NA,TRBJ1-1,TRBV5-1,NA,CASSLAKNTEAFF,TGCGCCAGCAGCTTGGCTAAGAACACTGAAGCTTTCTTT
15,NA,TRBJ1-1,TRBV5-4,NA,CASSNMWGGRTEAFF,TGTGCCAGCAGCAATATGTGGGGGGGGCGCACTGAAGCTTTCTTT
12,NA,TRBJ2-1,TRBV2,NA,CASSNGYNEQFF,TGTGCCAGCTCGAACGGGTACAATGAGCAGTTCTTC
13,NA,TRBJ1-1,TRBV5-1,NA,CASIQPGDTEAFF,TGCGCCAGCATCCAGCCAGGGGACACTGAAGCTTTCTTT
11,NA,TRBJ2-5,TRBV2,NA,CASSLPETQYF,TGTGCCAGCAGTCTTCCGGAGACCCAGTACTTC
14,NA,TRBJ1-4,TRBV2,NA,CASSDGGTNEKLFF,TGTGCCAGCAGTGACGGGGGAACGAATGAAAAACTGTTTTTT
15,NA,TRBJ2-5,TRBV7-2,NA,CASSTRGSLQETQYF,TGTGCCAGCAGCACCCGGGGTAGTCTACAAGAGACCCAGTACTTC
17,NA,TRBJ1-6,TRBV7-6,TRBD1,CASSIPGQGYYNSPLHF,TGTGCCAGCAGCATTCCGGGACAGGGCTACTATAATTCACCCCTCCACTTT
17,NA,TRBJ1-5,TRBV9,NA,CASSRGAGEWSNQPQHF,TGTGCCAGCAGCCGGGGGGCAGGGGAGTGGAGCAATCAGCCCCAGCATTTT
14,few,TRBJ1-1,TRBV6-4,TRBD1,CASSETGESSEAFF,TGTGCCAGCAGTGAAACAGGGGAATCAAGTGAAGCTTTCTTT
14,NA,TRBJ1-5,TRBV6-5,NA,CASRLRRGVQPQHF,TGTGCCAGCAGACTTAGGCGCGGGGTTCAGCCCCAGCATTTT
14,NA,TRBJ1-1,TRBV7-8,NA,CASSFPGTGTEAFF,TGTGCCAGCAGCTTCCCGGGGACTGGGACTGAAGCTTTCTTT
13,NA,TRBJ1-2,TRBV24-1,NA,CATSDFQGDGYTF,TGTGCCACCAGTGATTTCCAGGGCGATGGCTACACCTTC
17,NA,TRBJ1-1,TRBV19,NA,CASSIDRDGKGNTEAFF,TGTGCCAGTAGTATAGACCGGGATGGAAAGGGGAACACTGAAGCTTTCTTT
16,NA,TRBJ1-1,TRBV18,TRBD1,CASSPVKGALNTEAFF,TGTGCCAGCTCACCAGTGAAGGGGGCTCTTAACACTGAAGCTTTCTTT
14,NA,TRBJ2-1,TRBV10-1,TRBD1,CASSSGTGPNEQFF,TGCGCCAGCAGCTCCGGGACAGGGCCCAATGAGCAGTTCTTC
15,NA,TRBJ1-4,TRBV28,TRBD1,CASSFRRQGLEKLFF,TGTGCCAGCAGTTTCCGCCGACAGGGGCTCGAAAAACTGTTTTTT
15,NA,TRBJ1-2,TRBV3-1/TRBV3-2,TRBD1,CASSHPEQGAKGYTF,TGTGCCAGCAGCCATCCTGAACAGGGGGCAAAAGGCTACACCTTC
12,NA,TRBJ2-1,TRBV12-3/TRBV12-4,TRBD1,CASSFGQGEQFF,TGTGCCAGCAGTTTCGGACAGGGTGAGCAGTTCTTC
13,NA,TRBJ1-1,TRBV2,TRBD1,CASIGQGTPEAFF,TGTGCCAGCATTGGACAGGGGACCCCTGAAGCTTTCTTT
14,NA,TRBJ1-4,TRBV5-1,NA,CASSLFPANEKLFF,TGCGCCAGCAGCTTGTTTCCAGCTAATGAAAAACTGTTTTTT
15,NA,TRBJ2-1,TRBV3-1/TRBV3-2,TRBD2,CASSQGTSGGYEQFF,TGTGCCAGCAGCCAAGGGACTAGCGGGGGGTACGAGCAGTTCTTC
13,NA,TRBJ2-2,TRBV24-1,NA,CATSAWGAGELFF,TGTGCCACCAGTGCCTGGGGGGCCGGGGAGCTGTTTTTT
15,NA,TRBJ1-5,TRBV9,NA,CASSASMEGWQPQHF,TGTGCCAGCAGCGCCTCAATGGAGGGCTGGCAGCCCCAGCATTTT
16,once,TRBJ1-4,TRBV19,NA,CASSMGQPATNEKLFF,TGTGCCAGTAGTATGGGGCAGCCTGCAACTAATGAAAAACTGTTTTTT
13,few,TRBJ1-5,TRBV3-1/TRBV3-2,NA,CASSDSGDQPQHF,TGTGCCAGCAGCGATTCGGGGGATCAGCCCCAGCATTTT
14,NA,TRBJ1-4,TRBV11-2,NA,CASSLEAFNEKLFF,TGTGCCAGCAGCTTAGAAGCCTTTAATGAAAAACTGTTTTTT
15,NA,TRBJ1-2,TRBV15,NA,CATSRDFAGDIGYTF,TGTGCCACCAGCAGAGATTTTGCAGGGGACATTGGCTACACCTTC
19,NA,TRBJ2-1,TRBV7-2,NA,CASSLGWPDIGMSGEERFF,TGTGCCAGCAGCTTAGGGTGGCCTGACATAGGAATGAGCGGTGAGGAGCGGTTCTTC
14,NA,TRBJ1-1,TRBV29-1,NA,CSVGARLTNTEAFF,TGCAGCGTTGGGGCAAGGCTAACGAACACTGAAGCTTTCTTT
14,NA,TRBJ1-2,TRBV29-1,TRBD1,CSVEKGQGLYGYTF,TGCAGCGTCGAAAAGGGACAGGGCCTCTATGGCTACACCTTC
14,NA,TRBJ2-3,TRBV11-2,TRBD1,CASSSWDREDTQYF,TGTGCCAGCAGCTCTTGGGACAGGGAGGATACGCAGTATTTT
14,NA,TRBJ1-6,TRBV6-6,NA,CASNLTPRDSPLHF,TGTGCCAGCAACCTCACCCCCAGGGATTCACCCCTCCACTTT
12,NA,TRBJ2-1,TRBV9,NA,CASRNSFNEQFF,TGTGCCAGCAGGAACAGCTTCAATGAGCAGTTCTTC
15,NA,TRBJ2-3,TRBV7-2,TRBD2,CASRSYSGYTDTQYF,TGTGCCAGCAGGTCGTATAGCGGGTACACAGATACGCAGTATTTT
11,once,TRBJ1-1,TRBV6-5,NA,CASSYELKAFF,TGTGCCAGCAGTTACGAACTGAAAGCTTTCTTT